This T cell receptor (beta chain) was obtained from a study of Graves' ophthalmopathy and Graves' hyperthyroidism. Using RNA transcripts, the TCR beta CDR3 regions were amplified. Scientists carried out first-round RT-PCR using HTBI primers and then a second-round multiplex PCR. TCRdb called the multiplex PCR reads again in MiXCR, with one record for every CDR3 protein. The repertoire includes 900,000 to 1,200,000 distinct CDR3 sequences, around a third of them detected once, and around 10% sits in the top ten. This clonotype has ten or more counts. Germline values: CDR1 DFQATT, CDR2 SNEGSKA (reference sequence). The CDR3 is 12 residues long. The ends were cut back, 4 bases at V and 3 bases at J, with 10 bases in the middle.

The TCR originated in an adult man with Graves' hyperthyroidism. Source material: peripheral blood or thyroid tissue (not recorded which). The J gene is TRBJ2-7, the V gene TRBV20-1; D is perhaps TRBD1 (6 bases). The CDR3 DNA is TGCAGTGCTAACGGACAGATCTACGAGCAGTACTTC. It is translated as CSANGQIYEQYF.